One and the same sample provided the 23 T cell receptor beta chains below, sequenced in a study of T cells in Graves' hyperthyroidism and ophthalmopathy. RNA transcripts served as the template for amplifying TCR beta CDR3 regions. HTBI primers were used for first-round RT-PCR of the TCR CDR3. A single record per CDR3 protein comes from TCRdb applying MiXCR to the multiplex PCR reads. The sample includes 500,000 to 650,000 distinct CDR3 sequences, 20% of them seen just once. Sample: blood. The receptors were gathered from a man in his forties with Graves' ophthalmopathy.

This clonotype was counted many times. This rearrangement joins TRBV7-2 to TRBJ2-3; D ambiguous. Germline lookup yields CDR1 SGHTA and CDR2 FQGNSA. The CDR3 totals 13 residues. The germline V and J ends were trimmed by 2 bases and 7 bases, with 10 bases remaining between them. Here the CDR3 reads CASSLKRDHTQYF. The CDR3 DNA reads as TGTGCCAGCAGCTTAAAGCGAGATCATACGCAGTATTTT.

This clonotype was picked up many times. The chain has TRBV11-2 and TRBJ2-5; TRBD1 matches at 7 bases. This CDR3 contains 15 residues. CDR1 and CDR2 (germline): SGHAT, FQNNGV. J lost 5 bases, V lost 4 bases, and 10 bases had no gene match. The CDR3 region is CASSSLRTGWETQYF. The CDR3 DNA sequence: TGTGCCAGCAGCTCACTTCGGACAGGATGGGAGACCCAGTACTTC. Combining the CDR3 with reference TRBV11-2 and TRBJ2-5 gives the whole variable domain EAGVAQSPRYKIIEKRQSVAFWCNPISGHATLYWYQQILGQGPKLLIQFQNNGVVDDSQLPKDRFSAERLKGVDSTLKIQPAKLEDSAVYLCASSSLRTGWETQYFGPGTRLLVL.

This clonotype was seen ten or more times. This CDR3 is CASSGAAPLHF. The CDR3 DNA reads TGTGCCAGCAGTGGGGCGGCACCCCTCCACTTT. This chain uses TRBV2 with TRBJ1-6; D ambiguous. The V end was cut by 4 bases, the J end by 11 bases, with 6 bases between. Germline CDR1 and CDR2: SNHLY and FYNNEI. The CDR3 totals 11 residues. The complete variable domain, with remaining parts taken from reference TRBV2 and TRBJ1-6, reads EPEVTQTPSHQVTQMGQEVILRCVPISNHLYFYWYRQILGQKVEFLVSFYNNEISEKSEIFDDQFSVERPDGSNFTLKIRSTKLEDSAMYFCASSGAAPLHFGNGTRLTVT.

The table lists this clonotype with many counts. This chain links TRBV28 with TRBJ1-5, with 8 bases fitting TRBD1. V shed 5 bases, J shed 3 bases, and the junction held 6 bases outside the gene matches. Germline lookup yields CDR1 MDHEN and CDR2 SYDVKM. The CDR3 extends over 15 amino acids. CDR3 DNA sequence: TGTGCCAGCAGTGACGGACAGGGCTACAATCAGCCCCAGCATTTT. Translating it yields CASSDGQGYNQPQHF.

In its sample, this clonotype was seen many times. The chain joins TRBV7-2 to TRBJ2-5; D might be TRBD2 (6 bases). The germline V gene encodes CDR1 SGHTA and CDR2 FQGNSA. This CDR3 region has 16 residues. Trimming removed 3 bases at V and 7 bases at J, with 21 bases between. CDR3 DNA sequence: TGTGCCAGCAGCTTTCAAGGAGGGCTAATAGAGAGGACCCAGTACTTC. Protein: CASSFQGGLIERTQYF.

The table lists this clonotype with a few counts. The chain has TRBV29-1 and TRBJ2-1; TRBD2 matches at 13 bases. The V gene end was trimmed by 0 bases and the J gene end by 6 bases; junction bases not matched to a gene: 5. Germline V gives CDR1 SQVTM, CDR2 ANQGSEA. The CDR3 extends over 16 amino acids. The CDR3 loop reads CSVEDPGLAGINEQFF. CDR3 sequence (DNA): TGCAGCGTTGAAGACCCGGGACTAGCGGGGATCAATGAGCAGTTCTTC.

In this sample, this clonotype turned up many times. The CDR3 protein is CASRTDTYEQYF. For the CDR3, the DNA is TGTGCCAGCAGGACGGACACCTACGAGCAGTACTTC. The chain uses TRBV28 and TRBJ2-7; D is possibly TRBD1 (5 bases). Trimming took 6 bases from V and 2 from J, leaving 8 bases between them. CDR1 is MDHEN, CDR2 SYDVKM, per germline. The CDR3 extends over 12 amino acids. The variable domain in full, with the rest retrieved from reference TRBV28 and TRBJ2-7, is DVKVTQSSRYLVKRTGEKVFLECVQDMDHENMFWYRQDPGLGLRLIYFSYDVKMKEKGDIPEGYSVSREKKERFSLILESASTNQTSMYLCASRTDTYEQYFGPGTRLTVT.

The chain combines TRBV5-1 with TRBJ2-4; D possibly uses TRBD1 or TRBD2 (6 bases each). V lost 1 base, J lost 8 bases, and 19 bases lay in between. CDR3 length: 16 residues. CDR1 and CDR2 from the germline V gene are SGHRS and YFSETQ. CDR3 residues: CASSLRREGGLDIQYF. CDR3 nucleotides: TGCGCCAGCAGCTTGAGGCGCGAGGGGGGATTAGACATTCAGTACTTC.

The chain carries TRBV5-1 and TRBJ2-3; 7 bases are a match to TRBD2. Germline-derived CDR1 and CDR2 are SGHRS and YFSETQ. V shed 4 bases, J shed 3 bases, and the junction held 8 bases outside the gene matches. The CDR3 loop spans 15 amino acids. Here the CDR3 reads CASSIQGSGTDTQYF. CDR3 in DNA: TGCGCCAGCAGCATCCAGGGTAGCGGGACAGATACGCAGTATTTT.

This clonotype was picked up many times. The chain has TRBV11-2 and TRBJ2-1, with D uncertain. There are 15 residues in the CDR3. Germline-derived CDR1 and CDR2 are SGHAT and FQNNGV. The V and J ends lost 5 bases and 3 bases respectively, with 14 bases between them. This chain's CDR3 is CASSLRSSLYNEQFF. The CDR3 DNA sequence: TGTGCCAGCAGCCTGAGATCTAGTCTCTACAATGAGCAGTTCTTC.

The chain combines TRBV12-3 or TRBV12-4 with TRBJ2-1, with a possible D match to TRBD2 (6 bases). The V and J ends lost 6 bases and 1 base respectively, with 13 bases between them. The CDR3 length is 15 residues. In DNA form, the CDR3 reads TGTGCCAGCAGCCTTACGGGGGTATCCTACAATGAGCAGTTCTTC. This codes for CASSLTGVSYNEQFF.

This clonotype was recorded at least ten times. This rearrangement joins TRBV20-1 to TRBJ2-7, with 10 bases that match TRBD2. The CDR3 loop spans 14 amino acids. Germline V gives CDR1 DFQATT, CDR2 SNEGSKA (reference sequence). V lost 3 bases to trimming and J lost 2 bases; unmatched junction nucleotides: 4. CDR3 in DNA: TGCAGTGCTAGTGCAGGACTAGCGGCCTACGAGCAGTACTTC. This sequence encodes CSASAGLAAYEQYF.

The CDR3 sequence is CATSRDATSSGNTIYF. The CDR3 nucleotides are TGTGCCACCAGCAGAGATGCGACGAGCTCTGGAAACACCATATATTTT. This sequence joins TRBV15 and TRBJ1-3; D unclear. V dropped 0 bases and J dropped 0 bases, with 9 bases sitting between them. Germline V gene lookup returns CDR1 LNHNV and CDR2 YYDKDF (reference sequence). This CDR3 region has 16 residues.

This clonotype appeared a single time. The chain is built from TRBV19 and TRBJ1-1, with D uncertain. CDR1 and CDR2 from the germline V gene are LNHDA and SQIVND (reference sequence). The V end was cut by 7 bases, the J end by 5 bases, with 14 bases between. CDR3 length: 13 amino acids. The DNA for the CDR3 is TGTGCCAGTATGTCGTCAGCTAATACTGAAGCTTTCTTT. Its protein product is CASMSSANTEAFF.

This clonotype was seen only a few times. This rearrangement joins TRBV12-3 or TRBV12-4 to TRBJ2-3, with TRBD2 matching 14 bases. J gave up 4 bases and V 8 bases, and 17 bases lay outside the gene matches. The CDR3 covers 19 residues. CDR3 region: CASSFIPGLAGVPPDTQYF. CDR3 DNA sequence: TGTGCCAGCTCATTCATACCGGGACTAGCGGGGGTGCCACCAGATACGCAGTATTTT.

This clonotype was seen a handful of times. The chain employs TRBV3-1 and TRBJ2-7; D is perhaps TRBD1 (5 bases). Between the trimmed V and J ends, which lost 4 bases and 4 bases, there was a span of 17 bases. This CDR3 comprises 15 residues. Per the germline V gene, CDR1 is LGHDT and CDR2 is YNNKEL (reference sequence). CDR3 DNA sequence: TGTGCCAGCAGCCTAGAAGCAGGGTATGCTTACGAGCAGTACTTC. As protein: CASSLEAGYAYEQYF.

The chain couples TRBV12-3 or TRBV12-4 to TRBJ1-1, with 7 bases identical to TRBD1. This CDR3 is built from 13 residues. The J segment lost 6 bases and the V segment lost 5 bases, leaving 6 bases of the junction unmatched. CDR3 region: CASSRGGSAEAFF. CDR3 DNA: TGTGCCAGCAGTAGAGGGGGCAGCGCTGAAGCTTTCTTT.

The V and J genes are TRBV10-3 and TRBJ2-7; 8 bases are shared with TRBD2. The CDR3 has 16 residues. The trim removed 5 bases at V and 1 base at J, leaving 10 bases unmatched. Per the germline V gene, CDR1 is ENHRY and CDR2 is SYGVKD. DNA of the CDR3: TGTGCCATCAGTCGCGGCCCGGGACTAGAATCCTACGAGCAGTACTTC. Its protein product is CAISRGPGLESYEQYF.

V and J are TRBV18 and TRBJ1-2; D perhaps matches TRBD1 (5 bases). The CDR3 runs to 17 residues. Germline lookup yields CDR1 KGHSH and CDR2 LQKENI. V was pared by 4 bases and J by 4 bases, with 22 bases between. The CDR3 region has the DNA TGTGCCAGCTCACTTTCCCCCCCCGGGACTCCGTCCTATGGCTACACCTTC. Translating gives CASSLSPPGTPSYGYTF.

This clonotype was detected a few times. The chain is built from TRBV15 and TRBJ2-7; 11 bases map to TRBD2. The germline V gene encodes CDR1 LNHNV and CDR2 YYDKDF (reference sequence). Trimming removed 3 bases from V and 1 base from J; junction bases left unmatched: 8. The CDR3 is 17 amino acids. In nucleotides, the CDR3 is TGTGCCACCAGCAGTCTAGGGGGACTAGCGGTATCCTACGAGCAGTACTTC. This codes for CATSSLGGLAVSYEQYF.

This clonotype was recorded many times. The chain combines TRBV28 with TRBJ2-7; D is unresolved. The CDR3 sequence is 15 residues long. CDR1 and CDR2 (germline): MDHEN, SYDVKM. The V and J ends lost 7 bases and 0 bases respectively, with 16 bases between them. CDR3 sequence: CASNSFSRSSYEQYF. In DNA, the CDR3 is TGTGCCAGCAACAGTTTTTCCCGGAGCTCCTACGAGCAGTACTTC.

The chain combines TRBV10-3 with TRBJ1-5; 7 nucleotides agree with TRBD1. V shed 6 bases and J 3 bases; nucleotides not matched to a gene: 2. The CDR3 spans 13 residues. Germline CDR1 ENHRY, CDR2 SYGVKD. This chain's CDR3 is CAIRGQLNQPQHF. As DNA, the CDR3 is TGTGCCATCAGGGGACAGCTCAATCAGCCCCAGCATTTT.

This clonotype was recorded at least ten times. The chain joins TRBV27 to TRBJ1-1; D possibly corresponds to TRBD1 (6 bases). Germline V gene data show CDR1 as MNHEY and CDR2 as SMNVEV (reference sequence). V was pared by 5 bases and J by 0 bases, with 10 bases between. This CDR3 is built from 14 residues. CDR3 in DNA: TGTGCCAGCAGTAGACAGGTCATGAACACTGAAGCTTTCTTT. Residues: CASSRQVMNTEAFF.